The sequence of this T cell receptor (beta chain) was determined in a study of blood T cell repertoires in COVID-19. Whole-study context: From the United States, Italy and Spain came samples of acute and convalescent COVID-19.

Original methodology: Using reference gene primer amplification, nucleated cell counts were estimated. The method was immunoSEQ multiplex PCR; TCRdb's version includes in-frame clones alone and lacks a portion of them. That table furnishes V, J and clone size, whereas the DNA furnished D and trimming. The table includes 250,000 to 300,000 clones, 70% to 90% detected once. The participants were between about 18 and 90 years old and came from 24 US areas. Donors in Cohort 3 counted as recovered after two negative PCRs, clearance, or symptom resolution. This clone was seen a single time. This CDR3 is built from 15 residues. Germline V CDR1 and CDR2: SNHLY, FYNNEI. The trim removed 6 bases at V and 6 bases at J, leaving 7 bases unmatched.

This TCR came from a woman aged 45-65 years who had recovered from COVID-19. Sequencing used PBMCs or T cells enriched from blood (not recorded which). The chain uses TRBV2 and TRBJ2-1; 11 bases map to TRBD2. CDR3 loop: CASRDLAGGLNEQFF. CDR3 DNA sequence: TGTGCCAGCAGAGATCTAGCGGGAGGTCTCAATGAGCAGTTCTTC.